The clone carrying this TCR beta chain has only one observation. The target antigen is unknown. Healthy bone marrow donors made up the donors. When sampled, the donors appeared nominally healthy, though they likely had unrecorded immune exposures. The data were taken from a study of cytomegalovirus exposure and HLA in healthy donors. Study results and caveats: The classifier was said to identify cytomegalovirus status with high specificity and sensitivity.

PCR was performed using 60 Vbeta and 13 Jbeta primers. Repertoires were generated with immunoSEQ multiplex PCR, while TCRdb's copy carries only in-frame clones and drops some. This table holds roughly 130,000 clones, about 73% found once. Germline CDR1 and CDR2: MRHNA and SNTAGT. The CDR3 sequence is 13 residues long. V dropped 6 bases and J dropped 10; count of bases not matched to a gene: 8. The receptor comes from a human donor in good health. Specimen: PBMCs. This chain uses TRBV6-4 with TRBJ2-1; 8 bases agree with TRBD1. DNA for the CDR3: TGTGCCAGCAGCTCAGGGGGCGCGGGAGAGCAGTTCTTC. Protein: CASSSGGAGEQFF.